The next 23 T cell receptor beta chains were all read from a single sample in a study of blood T cell repertoires in COVID-19. Generated by immunoSEQ multiplex PCR, the TCRdb table keeps only in-frame clones and is missing some. In the table there are 220,000 or so clones, just under 90% of which are singletons. The sample was PBMCs or T cells enriched from blood (not recorded which). These receptors were collected from a man aged 45-65 years who had been exposed to COVID-19.

This chain joins TRBV29-1 and TRBJ2-2; 8 bases match TRBD1. The CDR3 length is 13 residues. V lost 7 bases to trimming and J lost 7 bases; unmatched junction nucleotides: 8. Germline V gives CDR1 SQVTM, CDR2 ANQGSEA. This chain's CDR3 is CSAPDRDGGELFF. The CDR3 DNA is TGCAGCGCCCCGGACAGGGATGGCGGGGAGCTGTTTTTT.

CDR3 sequence reads: CASSLWGDSSYNEQFF. In nucleotides, the CDR3 is TGTGCCAGCAGCCTTTGGGGGGACAGCTCCTACAATGAGCAGTTCTTC. The gene calls are TRBV13 and TRBJ2-1; D perhaps matches TRBD1 (7 bases). Germline CDR1 reads PRHDT; CDR2 reads FYEKMQ (reference sequence). Trimming removed 5 bases at V and 0 bases at J, with 14 bases between. This CDR3 region has 16 residues.

This clone was seen just once. The chain couples TRBV5-1 to TRBJ1-1, with unresolved D. Germline V gives CDR1 SGHRS, CDR2 YFSETQ. CDR3 length equals 11 residues. V was trimmed by 6 bases and J by 6 bases, leaving 9 bases between them. CDR3 amino acids: CASTVRSEAFF. CDR3 DNA: TGCGCCAGCACAGTAAGATCTGAAGCTTTCTTT.

The rearrangement links TRBV12-3 or TRBV12-4 to TRBJ2-5, with 7 bases identical to TRBD2. With V trimmed by 5 bases and J by 10 bases, 10 bases remained unmatched. The CDR3 covers 13 residues. CDR3 region: CASSLTGGGGQYF. For the CDR3, the DNA is TGTGCCAGCAGTCTCACCGGTGGGGGGGGCCAGTACTTC.

The chain recombines TRBV5-1 with TRBJ2-7, with 12 bases identical to TRBD2. V lost 3 bases and J lost 2; bases outside the gene matches: 3. CDR1 and CDR2 (germline): SGHRS, YFSETQ. The CDR3 is 15 amino acids. The CDR3 DNA follows: TGCGCCAGCAGCTCCTGGACTAGCGGGACCTACGAGCAGTACTTC. Protein sequence: CASSSWTSGTYEQYF.

The chain is built from TRBV6-5 and TRBJ2-1; possible D gene TRBD2, 6 bases. There are 13 residues in the CDR3. Trimming stripped 8 bases from V and 4 bases from J, with 12 bases between. CDR1 MNHEY and CDR2 SVGAGI come from the germline V gene. The CDR3 coding sequence is TGTGCCAGCCAGGAGGAGGGATACAATGAGCAGTTCTTC. Translated: CASQEEGYNEQFF.

CDR3 coding DNA: TGTGCCAGTAGTCTTGCGGGGGGGCTGGATGAGCAGTTCTTC. Its protein is CASSLAGGLDEQFF. The V call is TRBV19, the J call TRBJ2-1; 9 positions agree with TRBD2. The CDR3 has 14 residues. V lost 5 bases and J lost 8; bases outside the gene matches: 7. The germline gives CDR1 LNHDA, CDR2 SQIVND (reference sequence).

The rearrangement links TRBV28 to TRBJ1-3, with unresolved D. CDR1 is MDHEN and CDR2 is SYDVKM in the germline V gene. The length of the CDR3 is 17 residues. Trimming cost V 3 bases and J 0 bases, with 15 bases left between them. The CDR3 spells CASSFAPEQNSGNTIYF. The CDR3 nucleotides are TGTGCCAGCAGTTTCGCTCCGGAACAGAACTCTGGAAACACCATATATTTT. The variable domain in full, with the rest retrieved from reference TRBV28 and TRBJ1-3, is DVKVTQSSRYLVKRTGEKVFLECVQDMDHENMFWYRQDPGLGLRLIYFSYDVKMKEKGDIPEGYSVSREKKERFSLILESASTNQTSMYLCASSFAPEQNSGNTIYFGEGSWLTVV.

The chain recombines TRBV7-9 with TRBJ2-7; 9 nucleotides agree with TRBD1. The CDR3 covers 13 residues. The V gene end was trimmed by 5 bases and the J gene end by 3 bases; junction bases not matched to a gene: 2. Germline loops: CDR1 SEHNR, CDR2 FQNEAQ (reference sequence). The CDR3: CASSLTGGYEQYV. In nucleotides, the CDR3 is TGTGCCAGCAGCCTGACAGGGGGCTACGAGCAGTACGTC.

The gene calls are TRBV5-4 and TRBJ1-1; D not resolved. The CDR3 covers 15 residues. Per the germline V gene, CDR1 is SGHNT and CDR2 is YYREEE (reference sequence). The V end was cut by 3 bases, the J end by 0 bases, with 12 bases between. CDR3: CASSYGGIMNTEAFF. The CDR3 DNA is TGTGCCAGCAGCTACGGAGGTATCATGAACACTGAAGCTTTCTTT.

The table lists this clone with a count of one. The rearrangement links TRBV7-6 to TRBJ2-6, with 8 bases matching TRBD1. CDR1 and CDR2 from the germline V gene are SGHVS and FNYEAQ. This CDR3 region has 17 residues. Trimming took 5 bases from V and 3 from J; bases not matched to a gene: 9. CDR3 loop: CASSRRGQADGANVLTF. The CDR3 bases are TGTGCCAGCAGCCGAAGGGGACAGGCGGATGGGGCCAACGTCCTGACTTTC.

The V call is TRBV2, the J call TRBJ2-1; TRBD2 matches 10 bases. Per the germline V gene, CDR1 is SNHLY and CDR2 is FYNNEI. J was trimmed by 0 bases and V by 10 bases; bases with no gene match: 3. CDR3 length: 14 amino acids. In DNA form, the CDR3 reads TGTGCCACATCTAGCGGGAGCTCCTACAATGAGCAGTTCTTC. It specifies CATSSGSSYNEQFF.

The chain links TRBV29-1 to TRBJ2-3, with D maybe TRBD1 (6 bases). Germline CDR1 reads SQVTM; CDR2 reads ANQGSEA. The ends were cut back, 6 bases at V and 0 bases at J, with 13 bases in the middle. This CDR3 comprises 14 residues. CDR3: CSVSGDRSTDTQYF. In DNA form, the CDR3 reads TGCAGCGTGTCGGGTGACAGGAGCACAGATACGCAGTATTTT.

This clone turned up a few times. V and J are TRBV30 and TRBJ1-1; D ambiguous. This CDR3 has 14 residues. Trimming left V 1 base short and J 2 bases short, with 11 bases between. Germline CDR1 GTSNPN, CDR2 SVGIG (reference sequence). The CDR3 reads CAWSGLQRNTEAFF. DNA for the CDR3: TGTGCCTGGAGTGGTTTACAGAGAAACACTGAAGCTTTCTTT.

The gene calls are TRBV7-2 and TRBJ1-4, with TRBD1 matching over 10 bases. CDR3 length: 16 amino acids. Germline V gives CDR1 SGHTA, CDR2 FQGNSA. The J segment lost 7 bases and the V segment lost 1 base, leaving 6 bases of the junction unmatched. This CDR3 is CASSLGPGQGREKLFF. In DNA, the CDR3 is TGTGCCAGCAGCTTAGGTCCGGGACAGGGGCGTGAAAAACTGTTTTTT. The full variable domain, with the rest looked up from reference TRBV7-2 and TRBJ1-4, is GAGVSQSPSNKVTEKGKDVELRCDPISGHTALYWYRQSLGQGLEFLIYFQGNSAPDKSGLPSDRFSAERTGGSVSTLTIQRTQQEDSAVYLCASSLGPGQGREKLFFGSGTQLSVL.

V is TRBV3-1 (or the pseudogene TRBV3-2) and J is TRBJ2-3; D is ambiguous. V was shortened by 3 bases and J by 4 bases, with 8 bases between the two germline ends. This CDR3 has 13 amino acids. CDR1 and CDR2 from the germline V gene are LGHDT and YNNKEL (reference sequence). This CDR3 is CASSQSGADTQYF. The CDR3 DNA reads TGTGCCAGCAGCCAGAGTGGAGCAGATACGCAGTATTTT.

The chain has TRBV18 and TRBJ2-7; 9 nucleotides agree with TRBD2. CDR3 length: 14 amino acids. CDR1 and CDR2 from the germline V gene are KGHSH and LQKENI. V shed 3 bases and J 3 bases; nucleotides not matched to a gene: 3. In DNA, the CDR3 is TGTGCCAGCTCACCTGCGACTAGCGGCTACGAGCAGTACGTC. Protein sequence: CASSPATSGYEQYV.

V is TRBV5-1 and J is TRBJ1-1; D might be TRBD1 (5 bases). The germline V gene has CDR1 SGHRS and CDR2 YFSETQ. This CDR3 has 11 residues. Trimming removed 4 bases from V and 7 bases from J, with 8 bases in between. CDR3 in DNA: TGCGCCAGCAGCGGGGGGATTGAAGCTTTCTTT. It encodes CASSGGIEAFF. The full variable domain, completed using reference TRBV5-1 and TRBJ1-1, is KAGVTQTPRYLIKTRGQQVTLSCSPISGHRSVSWYQQTPGQGLQFLFEYFSETQRNKGNFPGRFSGRQFSNSRSEMNVSTLELGDSALYLCASSGGIEAFFGQGTRLTVV.

Written as DNA, the CDR3 is TGTGCCAGCAGCAGAGGCCCTAGGGAGACCCAGTACTTC. Its protein is CASSRGPRETQYF. The chain joins TRBV6-5 to TRBJ2-5; D uncertain. The germline gives CDR1 MNHEY, CDR2 SVGAGI. The CDR3 length is 13 residues. V was cut by 6 bases and J by 5 bases, with 13 bases left in between.

The rearrangement links TRBV9 to TRBJ1-2; 7 nucleotides align to TRBD1. The J segment lost 4 bases and the V segment lost 4 bases, leaving 10 bases of the junction unmatched. The CDR3 loop spans 15 amino acids. CDR1 and CDR2 from the germline V gene are SGDLS and YYNGEE. The CDR3 bases are TGTGCCAGCAGCCCGGCCCCAGGGACAGTCTATGGCTACACCTTC. Translated, it gives CASSPAPGTVYGYTF.

This chain joins TRBV28 and TRBJ2-1; 13 positions agree with TRBD2. This CDR3 contains 19 residues. Looked up from germline, CDR1 is MDHEN and CDR2 is SYDVKM. V lost 3 bases and J lost 9; bases outside the gene matches: 17. CDR3 amino acids: CASSFQWFNPGLAGIEQFF. CDR3 coding DNA: TGTGCCAGCAGTTTTCAGTGGTTCAATCCGGGACTAGCGGGAATTGAGCAGTTCTTC.

This clone showed up just a few times. The rearrangement joins TRBV2 to TRBJ1-2, with D maybe TRBD1 (5 bases). Germline loops: CDR1 SNHLY, CDR2 FYNNEI. The germline V and J ends were trimmed by 1 base and 8 bases, with 17 bases remaining between them. The CDR3 is made up of 15 amino acids. The CDR3 spells CASSEDRGVEEGYTF. The CDR3 region has the DNA TGTGCCAGCAGTGAAGATCGGGGGGTGGAGGAAGGCTACACCTTC.

CDR3 in amino acids: CASSLPGTGGNEQFF. The CDR3 bases are TGTGCCAGCAGTCTCCCCGGGACAGGGGGAAATGAGCAGTTCTTC. The J gene is TRBJ2-1, the V gene TRBV2; TRBD1 agrees at 11 bases. The CDR3 sequence is 15 residues long. Germline V lookup: CDR1 SNHLY, CDR2 FYNNEI. V lost 5 bases, J lost 7 bases, and 7 bases stayed unmatched.